This is a list of T cell receptor beta chains from one sample in a study of breast tumors, draining lymph nodes, adjacent tissues. TCRdb fed the multiplex PCR reads into MiXCR, producing one record per CDR3 protein. This sample yields about 170,000 distinct CDR3 sequences, of which around 33% are seen a single time; roughly 3.8% belongs to the top ten. The sequencing sample was made of axillary lymph node tissue. These receptors originate from a female donor with breast cancer. Some clones in this sample may be carry-over from other donors' samples. Both conserved end residues are part of each CDR3. A D gene is named only where the DNA matches it firmly. Size values are once, few and many counts, or a class for expanded clones, and some rows have none.

TRBV4-1	few	TRBJ1-1	-	CASSLRRDGYTEAFF	TGCGCCAGCAGCCTGAGGCGAGATGGTTACACTGAAGCTTTCTTT
TRBV28	many	TRBJ1-2	-	CASSTGRNYGYTF	TGTGCCAGCTCAACCGGGAGGAACTATGGCTACACCTTC
TRBV10-3	many	TRBJ1-2	TRBD1	CAITGGYGYTF	TGTGCCATTACAGGGGGATATGGCTACACCTTC
TRBV2	-	TRBJ1-2	-	CASSHRTSYTF	TGTGCCAGCAGTCACCGGACAAGCTACACCTTC
TRBV7-2	-	TRBJ2-5	TRBD1	CASSPDRGQETQYF	TGTGCCAGCAGCCCGGACAGGGGGCAAGAGACCCAGTACTTC
TRBV7-9	many	TRBJ2-5	-	CASRQGQETQYF	TGTGCCAGCAGGCAGGGGCAAGAGACCCAGTACTTC
TRBV3-1	many	TRBJ2-3	-	CASSQGDGTDTQYF	TGTGCCAGCAGCCAAGGGGATGGCACAGATACGCAGTATTTT
TRBV20-1	once	TRBJ2-1	TRBD1	CSARVSGGLSDEQFF	TGCAGTGCCAGAGTGTCAGGGGGCCTTTCCGATGAGCAGTTCTTC
TRBV5-5	many	TRBJ2-1	-	CASSLGSSYNEQFF	TGTGCCAGCAGCTTAGGGAGCTCCTACAATGAGCAGTTCTTC
TRBV11-2	many	TRBJ2-7	TRBD2	CASSLFRGAYEQYF	TGTGCCAGCAGCTTATTCCGGGGGGCCTACGAGCAGTACTTC
TRBV20-1	-	TRBJ2-1	TRBD2	CSARTSGNVAEQFF	TGCAGCGCTAGGACTAGCGGGAACGTAGCTGAGCAGTTCTTC
TRBV10-3	once	TRBJ2-5	-	CATQGTQETQYF	TGTGCCACCCAGGGGACCCAAGAGACCCAGTACTTC
TRBV30	-	TRBJ1-1	-	CAWIEYTEAFF	TGTGCCTGGATCGAGTACACTGAAGCTTTCTTT
TRBV6-1	many	TRBJ2-1	TRBD2	CASSESGSGRNEQFF	TGTGCCAGCAGTGAGTCCGGTAGCGGGAGAAATGAGCAGTTCTTC
TRBV6-6	many	TRBJ1-3	TRBD1	CASHRGQGARNTIYF	TGTGCCAGCCACAGGGGACAGGGGGCGAGGAACACCATATATTTT
TRBV4-1	many	TRBJ1-2	TRBD1	CASIGQTGQGYGYTF	TGCGCCAGCATCGGCCAAACGGGACAGGGTTATGGCTACACCTTC
TRBV7-9	many	TRBJ2-3	-	CASSVYGRTDTQYF	TGTGCCAGCAGCGTCTATGGGAGGACAGATACGCAGTATTTT
TRBV28	few	TRBJ2-7	TRBD1	CASIRQGLLEEQYF	TGTGCCAGCATCAGACAGGGGCTTTTAGAAGAGCAGTACTTC
TRBV7-2	once	TRBJ1-6	-	CASSRDGVLIPLHF	TGTGCCAGCAGCCGGGACGGGGTTTTAATCCCCCTCCACTTT
TRBV7-9	many	TRBJ2-5	TRBD1	CASSQQGLETQYF	TGTGCCAGCAGCCAACAGGGGTTGGAGACCCAGTACTTC
TRBV5-1	many	TRBJ2-7	-	CASTALAGTAYEQYF	TGCGCCAGCACCGCCCTGGCGGGTACCGCCTACGAGCAGTACTTC
TRBV19	many	TRBJ2-5	-	CASSTVTGSESQYF	TGTGCCAGTAGTACAGTTACAGGGTCGGAGTCCCAGTACTTC
TRBV9	-	TRBJ1-5	-	CASTGGEGHNEPQHF	TGTGCCAGCACGGGGGGGGAGGGTCACAATGAGCCCCAGCATTTT
TRBV10-2	-	TRBJ1-2	-	CASLAGTNYGYTF	TGCGCCAGCCTAGCGGGAACTAACTATGGCTACACCTTC
TRBV15	many	TRBJ1-2	-	CATSRAGLYGYTF	TGTGCCACCAGCAGAGCCGGGCTGTATGGCTACACCTTC
TRBV10-3	many	TRBJ2-1	-	CAISADSGGDEQFF	TGTGCCATCAGTGCTGACTCCGGGGGCGATGAGCAGTTCTTC
TRBV5-4	-	TRBJ2-2	TRBD1	CASSRGQGTGNTGELFF	TGTGCCAGCAGCAGGGGACAGGGGACTGGAAACACCGGGGAGCTGTTTTTT
TRBV12-3/TRBV12-4	many	TRBJ1-2	-	CASRVPGSALGYTF	TGTGCCAGCAGAGTCCCCGGGTCCGCCCTGGGCTACACCTTC
TRBV27	-	TRBJ1-3	-	CVTRGAAGNTIYF	TGTGTCACCCGGGGGGCCGCTGGAAACACCATATATTTT
TRBV7-8	-	TRBJ1-5	-	CASSLALSDSQPQHF	TGTGCCAGCAGCTTAGCGCTGTCAGACAGTCAGCCCCAGCACTTT
TRBV29-1	-	TRBJ1-1	-	CSVRHITEAFF	TGCAGCGTGCGACACATCACTGAAGCTTTCTTT
TRBV20-1	-	TRBJ1-6	TRBD1	CSARAGTGETSPLHF	TGCAGTGCTAGGGCCGGGACAGGGGAGACGTCACCCCTCCACTTT
TRBV11-2	many	TRBJ1-2	-	CASSFYTRDTLYGYTF	TGTGCCAGCAGCTTTTACACCCGGGACACCCTCTATGGCTACACCTTC
TRBV3-1	many	TRBJ2-1	-	CASSQEVQGLGHEQFF	TGTGCCAGCAGCCAAGAGGTACAGGGTTTAGGTCATGAGCAGTTCTTC
TRBV29-1	many	TRBJ2-1	TRBD1	CSVGQGNEQFF	TGCAGCGTTGGACAGGGCAATGAGCAGTTCTTC
TRBV7-3	-	TRBJ2-2	TRBD2	CASSKIAGERTGELFF	TGTGCCAGCAGCAAAATAGCGGGAGAGCGAACCGGGGAGCTGTTTTTT
TRBV9	many	TRBJ2-7	TRBD2	CASSVGGGTSGTEQYF	TGTGCCAGCAGCGTGGGGGGCGGGACTAGCGGGACTGAGCAGTACTTC
TRBV6-2/TRBV6-3	few	TRBJ2-5	-	CASTPLQGRQETQYF	TGTGCCAGCACCCCGCTACAGGGGAGGCAAGAGACCCAGTACTTC
TRBV7-7	-	TRBJ2-6	-	CASSHGGGLCSGANVLTF	TGTGCTAGCAGCCACGGTGGAGGGCTGTGCTCTGGGGCCAACGTCCTGACTTTC
TRBV2	many	TRBJ1-4	-	CASTGGGGEKLFF	TGTGCCAGCACGGGAGGGGGGGGCGAAAAACTGTTTTTT
TRBV6-2/TRBV6-3	many	TRBJ2-6	-	CASSSSPFPSGANVLTF	TGTGCCAGCAGTTCCTCCCCGTTCCCTTCTGGGGCCAACGTCCTGACTTTC
TRBV7-9	many	TRBJ1-2	TRBD1	CASSSTGTALQSDYGYTF	TGTGCCAGCAGCTCAACCGGGACAGCCCTGCAGTCCGACTATGGCTACACCTTC
TRBV12-3/TRBV12-4	many	TRBJ2-3	-	CASSLAPDTQYF	TGTGCCAGCAGTTTAGCCCCAGATACGCAGTATTTT
TRBV20-1	many	TRBJ1-2	-	CSARDGTRVAGYTF	TGCAGTGCTAGAGATGGAACACGGGTGGCTGGCTACACCTTC
TRBV19	many	TRBJ2-7	-	CASSSAPGVYEQYF	TGTGCCAGTAGTTCCGCCCCAGGGGTCTACGAGCAGTACTTC
TRBV19	many	TRBJ2-1	-	CASSPFNSEQFF	TGTGCCAGTAGTCCCTTTAATAGTGAGCAGTTCTTC
TRBV20-1	-	TRBJ2-7	TRBD2	CSAGPLAGVHEQYF	TGCAGTGCAGGGCCTCTAGCGGGAGTCCACGAGCAGTACTTC
TRBV5-1	many	TRBJ1-6	-	CASSLVTGPSSPLHF	TGCGCCAGCAGCTTGGTAACAGGGCCTAGCTCACCCCTCCACTTT